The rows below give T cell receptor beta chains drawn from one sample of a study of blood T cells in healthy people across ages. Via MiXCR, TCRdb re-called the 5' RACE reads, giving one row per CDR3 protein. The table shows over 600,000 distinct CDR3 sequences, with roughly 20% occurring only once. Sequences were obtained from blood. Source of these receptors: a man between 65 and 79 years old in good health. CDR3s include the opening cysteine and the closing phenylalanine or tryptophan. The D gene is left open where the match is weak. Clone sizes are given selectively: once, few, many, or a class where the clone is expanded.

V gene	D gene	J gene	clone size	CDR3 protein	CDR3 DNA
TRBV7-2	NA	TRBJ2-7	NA	CASSYSDQAYEQYF	TGCGCCAGCAGCTATTCGGACCAAGCCTACGAGCAGTACTTC
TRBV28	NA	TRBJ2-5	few	CASWFETQYF	TGTGCCAGTTGGTTTGAGACCCAGTACTTC
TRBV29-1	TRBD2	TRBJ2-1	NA	CSVSGTGSYNEQFF	TGCAGCGTTAGCGGGACCGGCTCCTACAATGAGCAGTTCTTC
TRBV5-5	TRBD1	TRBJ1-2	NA	CASSSRQGPAPNYGYAF	TGTGCCAGCAGTTCGCGACAGGGCCCAGCACCTAACTATGGCTACGCCTTC
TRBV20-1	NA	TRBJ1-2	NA	CSARGGNSGVYGYTF	TGCAGTGCTAGAGGGGGGAACTCGGGGGTCTATGGCTACACCTTC
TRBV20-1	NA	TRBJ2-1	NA	CSARDPGGIYNEQFF	TGCAGTGCTAGAGATCCCGGGGGCATATACAATGAGCAGTTCTTC
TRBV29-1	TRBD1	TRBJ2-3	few	CSVGGTGSTDTQYF	TGCAGCGTTGGCGGGACAGGAAGCACAGATACGCAGTATTTT
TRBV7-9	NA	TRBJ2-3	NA	CASVSGTLPDTQYF	TGTGCCAGCGTCTCCGGGACCTTACCAGATACGCAGTATTTT
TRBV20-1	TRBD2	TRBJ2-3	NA	CSARGTSGKDTQYF	TGCAGTGCTAGAGGGACTAGCGGGAAAGATACGCAGTATTTT
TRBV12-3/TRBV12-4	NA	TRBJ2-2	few	CASSLKVTGELFF	TGTGCCAGCAGTTTAAAAGTCACCGGGGAGCTGTTTTTT
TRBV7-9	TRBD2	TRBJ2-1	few	CASSLYGTSGYNEQFF	TGTGCCAGCAGCTTATACGGGACTAGCGGATACAATGAGCAGTTCTTC
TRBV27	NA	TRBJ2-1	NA	CASSFLDRSYNEQFF	TGTGCCAGCAGTTTTTTAGACAGAAGTTACAATGAGCAGTTCTTC
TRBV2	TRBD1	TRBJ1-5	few	CASSDEQGGIGQPQHF	TGTGCCAGCAGTGACGAACAGGGGGGAATCGGTCAGCCCCAGCATTTT
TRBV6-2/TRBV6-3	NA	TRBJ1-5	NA	CASSYSSGGGQPQHF	TGTGCCAGCAGTTACTCATCGGGGGGTGGTCAGCCCCAGCATTTT
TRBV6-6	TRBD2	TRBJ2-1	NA	CASTLGLETYNEQFF	TGTGCCAGCACCCTGGGACTAGAGACCTACAATGAGCAGTTCTTC
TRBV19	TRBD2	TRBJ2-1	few	CASTPGLAGYNEQFF	TGTGCCAGTACCCCTGGCCTAGCGGGCTACAATGAGCAGTTCTTC
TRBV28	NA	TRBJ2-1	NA	CASSFPRPTGPIYNEQFF	TGTGCCAGCAGTTTCCCCCGACCGACAGGTCCGATATACAATGAGCAGTTCTTC
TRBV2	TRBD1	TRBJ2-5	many	CASSPDRGDQETQYF	TGTGCCAGCAGTCCGGACAGGGGGGACCAAGAGACCCAGTACTTC
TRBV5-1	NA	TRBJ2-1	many	CASIGTHNEQFF	TGCGCCAGCATAGGGACACACAATGAGCAGTTCTTC
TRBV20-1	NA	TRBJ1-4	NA	CSASGTPVNEKLFF	TGCAGTGCTAGCGGGACGCCAGTTAATGAAAAACTGTTTTTT
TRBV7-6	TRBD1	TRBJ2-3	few	CASSLSTGRTDTQYF	TGTGCCAGCAGCTTATCGACAGGGCGCACAGATACGCAGTATTTT
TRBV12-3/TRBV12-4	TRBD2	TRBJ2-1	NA	CASRSTGTSINEQFF	TGTGCCAGTAGGTCAACCGGGACTAGTATAAATGAGCAGTTCTTC
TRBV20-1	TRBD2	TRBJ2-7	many	CSARAPGLATYEQYF	TGCAGTGCTAGAGCTCCGGGACTAGCGACCTACGAGCAGTACTTC
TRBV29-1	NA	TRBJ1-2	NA	CSVEFAGDLNYGYTF	TGCAGCGTTGAGTTCGCAGGGGATTTAAACTATGGCTACACCTTC
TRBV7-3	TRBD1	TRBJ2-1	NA	CASSPDRVGNGEQFF	TGTGCCAGCAGCCCAGACAGGGTTGGTAATGGTGAGCAGTTCTTC
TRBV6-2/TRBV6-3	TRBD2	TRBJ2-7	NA	CASSYQGTKNYEQYF	TGTGCCAGCAGTTACCAAGGGACTAAAAACTACGAGCAGTATTTC
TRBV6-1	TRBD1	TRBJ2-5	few	CASSLTGTGIGETQYF	TGTGCCAGCAGCCTTACCGGGACAGGGATTGGAGAGACCCAGTACTTC
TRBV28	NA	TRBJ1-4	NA	CASSLGGNRLMEKLFF	TGTGCCAGCAGTTTAGGGGGAAATCGTTTAATGGAAAAACTGTTTTTT
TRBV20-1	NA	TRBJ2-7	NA	CSARARASRYEQYF	TGCAGTGCTAGAGCGAGGGCTAGCAGGTACGAGCAGTACTTC
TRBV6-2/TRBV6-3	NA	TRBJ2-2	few	CASSGTETGELFF	TGTGCCAGCAGTGGGACTGAGACCGGGGAGCTGTTTTTT
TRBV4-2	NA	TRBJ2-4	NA	CASSQGRGSADIQYF	TGTGCCAGCAGCCAAGGACGAGGCAGCGCTGACATTCAGTACTTC
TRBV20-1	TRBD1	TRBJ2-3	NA	CSASDRVGDTQYF	TGCAGTGCTAGCGACAGGGTAGGAGATACGCAGTATTTT
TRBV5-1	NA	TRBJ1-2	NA	CASSPQQADYGYTF	TGCGCCAGCAGTCCTCAGCAGGCGGACTATGGCTACACCTTC